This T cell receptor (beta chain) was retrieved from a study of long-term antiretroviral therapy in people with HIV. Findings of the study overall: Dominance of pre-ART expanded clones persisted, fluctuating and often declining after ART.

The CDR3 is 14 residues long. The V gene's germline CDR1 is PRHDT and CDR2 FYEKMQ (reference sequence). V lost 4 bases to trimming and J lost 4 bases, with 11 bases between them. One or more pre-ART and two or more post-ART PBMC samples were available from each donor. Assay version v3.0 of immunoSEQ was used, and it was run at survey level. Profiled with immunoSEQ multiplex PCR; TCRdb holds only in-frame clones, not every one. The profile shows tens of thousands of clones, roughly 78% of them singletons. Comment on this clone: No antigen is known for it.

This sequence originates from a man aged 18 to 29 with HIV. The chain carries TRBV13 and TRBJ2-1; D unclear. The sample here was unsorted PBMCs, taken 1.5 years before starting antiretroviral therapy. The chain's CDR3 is CASSSPDEYNEQFF. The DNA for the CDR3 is TGTGCCAGCAGCTCCCCGGACGAGTACAATGAGCAGTTCTTC.